What follows is one T cell receptor beta chain and its context. The antigen is unknown. This CDR3 has 17 amino acids. This sample is drawn from a study of cytomegalovirus exposure and HLA in healthy donors. Study results and limitations: Diagnosis of cytomegalovirus status made by the classifier reportedly showed high specificity and sensitivity. The study listed 164 cytomegalovirus-associated TCR beta chains.

Sequenced by immunoSEQ multiplex PCR; TCRdb stores in-frame clones only, minus some. Altogether a few hundred thousand clones are present, roughly 88% being singletons, with the ten largest covering over 12%. Input material: PBMCs. This sequence joins TRBV21-1 and TRBJ2-3. TRBV21-1 is a documented pseudogene. This clonotype was obtained from a woman aged 25 to 39 in good health and CMV-seropositive. The CDR3 here is CASSKPPKAAMKDTQYF. For the CDR3, the DNA is TGTGCCAGCAGCAAACCCCCGAAGGCCGCAATGAAAGATACGCAGTATTTT.